The T cell receptor (beta chain) described here comes from a study of neurological immune-mediated disorders. Study context: Multiple sclerosis patients numbered around 34, of whom some 30 were relapsing-remitting and 3 secondary progressive.

Findings and caveats of the study: Expanded clones shared no identical CDR3 amino acid sequences across subjects, which suggested private TCR-beta repertoires in all groups. HTLV-1-associated myelopathy had the most TCR clonal expansion, while multiple sclerosis had the least, a level that fell below healthy controls.

There are many counts of this clonotype. Its antigen is unidentified. V was clipped by 4 bases and J by 3 bases; unmatched bases: 6. Germline V gene lookup returns CDR1 SGHTA and CDR2 FQGNSA. This CDR3 has 14 residues. One entry per CDR3 protein results from TCRdb running MiXCR on the 5' RACE reads. The profile covers 25,000 to 30,000 distinct CDR3 sequences, with around 3.4% appearing a single time and around 7.1% taken by the ten largest. The chain combines TRBV7-2 with TRBJ2-7; 7 positions match TRBD1. The source is a woman between 25 and 40 years old with multiple sclerosis. The sample taken for sequencing was PBMCs. This chain's CDR3 is CASSYGQAYYEQYF. In nucleotides, the CDR3 is TGTGCCAGCAGCTACGGACAGGCTTACTACGAGCAGTACTTC.